Listed below are T cell receptor beta chains from one sample, sequenced in a study of regulatory T cells in long-lasting Graves disease. Using its own MiXCR run on the multiplex PCR reads, TCRdb lists one record per CDR3 protein. The sample consists of about 560,000 distinct CDR3 sequences, about 16% of them appearing once. This sample was also put to use in a study of T cells in Graves' hyperthyroidism and ophthalmopathy.

The sequenced sample was peripheral blood mononuclear cells (PBMCs), obtained at new diagnosis, from a patient treated with antithyroid drugs. These receptors were taken from a man between 18 and 35 years old with Graves disease. Both conserved end residues are part of each CDR3. A D gene is named only where the DNA matches it firmly. Clone size appears in some rows only: once, few, many, or a class for an expanded clone.

.	TRBV18	TRBJ2-5	many	CASHQRTQETQYF	TGTGCCAGTCACCAGCGGACCCAAGAGACCCAGTACTTC
.	TRBV11-2	TRBJ2-5	.	CASSPGDAPLQEIQYF	TGTGCCAGCAGCCCTGGAGACGCACCCTTACAAGAGATCCAGTACTTC
TRBD2	TRBV4-1	TRBJ2-2	.	CASSQASGRDGELFF	TGCGCCAGCAGCCAAGCTAGCGGGAGGGACGGGGAGCTGTTTTTT
.	TRBV5-1	TRBJ2-3	few	CASSDWGGMRAQYF	TGCGCCAGCAGCGATTGGGGCGGGATGCGGGCGCAGTATTTT
TRBD1	TRBV6-2/TRBV6-3	TRBJ1-1	many	CASSGDRGYTEAFF	TGTGCCAGCAGTGGGGACAGGGGGTATACTGAAGCTTTCTTT
.	TRBV25-1	TRBJ2-3	few	CARKRATSTDTQYF	TGTGCCAGAAAGCGGGCGACTAGCACAGATACGCAGTATTTT
.	TRBV29-1	TRBJ2-5	many	CSVGAPRYQETQYF	TGCAGCGTTGGTGCCCCGCGTTACCAAGAGACCCAGTACTTC
.	TRBV28	TRBJ1-1	.	CASSFIQENTEAFF	TGTGCCAGCAGTTTCATCCAGGAGAACACTGAAGCTTTCTTT
.	TRBV6-1	TRBJ2-1	few	CASIGGTGYNEQFF	TGTGCCAGCATTGGGGGAACCGGCTACAATGAGCAGTTCTTC
TRBD1	TRBV20-1	TRBJ2-7	many	CSARATGTGGREQYF	TGCAGTGCTAGAGCTACTGGGACAGGGGGCAGGGAGCAGTACTTC
.	TRBV5-6	TRBJ1-1	.	CASTLWGRTSEAFF	TGTGCCAGCACATTATGGGGGCGCACGTCCGAAGCTTTCTTT
.	TRBV20-1	TRBJ2-1	few	CSAKSGTIIDEQFF	TGCAGTGCTAAATCGGGCACCATCATCGATGAGCAGTTCTTC
.	TRBV12-3/TRBV12-4	TRBJ2-7	many	CASSLDNPYEQYF	TGTGCCAGCAGTCTTGATAATCCCTACGAGCAGTACTTC
.	TRBV29-1	TRBJ1-1	.	CSVEEGGTEAFF	TGCAGCGTTGAAGAGGGGGGGACTGAAGCTTTCTTT
TRBD2	TRBV29-1	TRBJ2-1	many	CSVGGGGGGEQFF	TGCAGCGTTGGGGGCGGGGGGGGAGGTGAGCAGTTCTTC
.	TRBV20-1	TRBJ1-5	.	CSARDEPGSNQPQHF	TGCAGTGCTAGAGATGAACCAGGTAGCAATCAGCCCCAGCATTTT
.	TRBV19	TRBJ2-7	few	CASAQTVSYEQYF	TGTGCCAGTGCTCAGACAGTATCCTACGAGCAGTACTTC
.	TRBV5-1	TRBJ2-1	many	CASSLAGLGEQFF	TGTGCCAGCAGTTTAGCCGGCCTGGGCGAGCAGTTCTTC
.	TRBV2	TRBJ1-2	many	CASKKQTTNYGYTF	TGTGCCAGCAAAAAACAGACGACTAACTATGGCTACACCTTC
.	TRBV7-2	TRBJ1-5	many	CASSLVGARGQPQHF	TGTGCCAGCAGCTTGGTTGGGGCCAGGGGTCAGCCCCAGCATTTT
TRBD1	TRBV29-1	TRBJ1-1	few	CSVERDLMDRDAEAFF	TGCAGCGTTGAAAGAGATCTTATGGACAGGGATGCTGAAGCTTTCTTT
.	TRBV12-3/TRBV12-4	TRBJ1-2	few	CASSLGQLGYGYTF	TGTGCCAGCAGTTTAGGACAGCTCGGCTATGGCTACACCTTC
TRBD1	TRBV6-2/TRBV6-3	TRBJ2-5	many	CASSVVYRGRGRIQETQYF	TGTGCCAGCAGTGTGGTCTACAGGGGGCGAGGTCGTATCCAAGAGACCCAGTACTTC
.	TRBV12-3/TRBV12-4	TRBJ2-7	many	CASSLRNPYEQYF	TGTGCCAGCAGTCTCAGGAATCCCTACGAGCAGTACTTC
.	TRBV3-1	TRBJ1-1	many	CASSPHNVRGDNTEAFF	TGTGCCAGCAGCCCCCATAATGTGAGGGGAGACAACACTGAAGCTTTCTTT
.	TRBV6-5	TRBJ1-6	.	CASSYVRGSRNSPLHF	TGTGCCAGCAGTTACGTGCGGGGGTCGAGAAATTCACCCCTCCACTTT
.	TRBV19	TRBJ2-6	.	CASSQTGGRIVSGANVLTF	TGTGCCAGTAGTCAGACTGGGGGGCGGATAGTTTCTGGGGCCAACGTCCTGACTTTC
TRBD2	TRBV29-1	TRBJ2-1	.	CSVRGTSGRSREQFF	TGCAGCGTGCGAGGGACTAGCGGGCGGTCGCGTGAGCAGTTCTTC
.	TRBV27	TRBJ1-2	many	CASSKGNGYTF	TGTGCCAGCAGTAAAGGAAATGGCTACACCTTC
TRBD2	TRBV20-1	TRBJ2-3	many	CSARVTSVDTQYF	TGCAGTGCTAGGGTGACTAGCGTAGATACGCAGTATTTT
.	TRBV11-1	TRBJ2-7	.	CASSLSGRGSSEQYF	TGTGCCAGCAGCTTATCTGGCAGGGGCTCCTCCGAGCAGTACTTC
.	TRBV12-3/TRBV12-4	TRBJ2-3	many	CASSLSGGGTDTQYF	TGTGCCAGCAGTCTTAGCGGAGGGGGCACAGATACGCAGTATTTT
.	TRBV15	TRBJ2-3	.	CATSRRSDTQYF	TGTGCCACCAGCAGGAGGTCAGATACGCAGTATTTT
.	TRBV6-1	TRBJ1-5	few	CASSPKGGVVHQPQHF	TGTGCCAGCAGCCCTAAAGGTGGGGTTGTGCATCAGCCCCAGCATTTT
.	TRBV27	TRBJ2-7	.	CASSFLGGDEQYF	TGTGCCAGCAGTTTTTTGGGGGGAGACGAGCAGTACTTC
.	TRBV25-1	TRBJ1-6	many	CASSEQRSPLHF	TGTGCCAGCAGTGAACAACGGTCACCCCTCCACTTT
TRBD1	TRBV6-5	TRBJ2-7	few	CASSYSPGTGAGEQYF	TGTGCCAGCAGTTACTCGCCCGGGACAGGGGCGGGCGAGCAGTACTTC
.	TRBV7-8	TRBJ2-7	many	CASTTPGGSYEQYF	TGTGCCAGCACTACACCTGGGGGGTCCTACGAGCAGTACTTC
.	TRBV27	TRBJ1-1	.	CASSFVSEAFF	TGTGCCAGCAGTTTCGTGTCTGAAGCTTTCTTT
TRBD2	TRBV5-1	TRBJ2-1	many	CASTPPASGGYNEQFF	TGCGCCAGCACCCCGCCGGCTAGCGGCGGATACAATGAGCAGTTCTTC
.	TRBV7-3	TRBJ2-1	.	CASSLTPPGASSYNEQFF	TGTGCCAGCAGCTTAACCCCTCCTGGGGCGAGCTCCTACAATGAGCAGTTCTTC
TRBD2	TRBV15	TRBJ2-1	few	CATSSPVDSPYHGLAENEQFF	TGTGCCACCAGCAGCCCGGTGGACAGCCCTTACCACGGACTAGCGGAAAATGAGCAGTTCTTC
TRBD2	TRBV19	TRBJ2-3	many	CASRSGTSGRTDTQYF	TGTGCCAGTAGATCCGGGACTAGCGGGCGCACAGATACGCAGTATTTT
.	TRBV9	TRBJ1-1	.	CASSVGSWELTEAFF	TGTGCCAGCAGCGTAGGGTCCTGGGAACTCACTGAAGCTTTCTTT
.	TRBV12-3/TRBV12-4	TRBJ1-5	many	CASSLGRRGDQPQHF	TGTGCCAGCAGTTTGGGCAGGAGAGGGGATCAGCCCCAGCATTTT
TRBD2	TRBV7-2	TRBJ2-1	many	CASRSGTSSYNEQFF	TGTGCCAGCCGTTCTGGGACTAGCTCCTACAATGAGCAGTTCTTC
.	TRBV10-3	TRBJ1-2	.	CAISDSGKSGYTF	TGTGCCATCAGTGACTCTGGGAAATCGGGCTACACCTTC
.	TRBV30	TRBJ1-5	few	CAWSVSGFLQPQHF	TGTGCCTGGAGTGTGTCAGGGTTTTTGCAGCCCCAGCATTTT
.	TRBV12-3/TRBV12-4	TRBJ1-4	few	CASNFYLGEELFF	TGTGCCAGCAATTTTTACCTCGGCGAAGAACTGTTTTTT
TRBD2	TRBV6-1	TRBJ2-2	.	CASSEGLAPTGELFF	TGTGCCAGCAGTGAAGGACTAGCGCCCACCGGGGAGCTGTTTTTT
.	TRBV6-2/TRBV6-3	TRBJ1-6	.	CASRKGSDSPLHF	TGTGCCAGCAGAAAGGGTTCGGATTCACCCCTCCACTTT
.	TRBV18	TRBJ2-3	many	CASSPRSGSTDTQYF	TGTGCCAGCTCACCACGGAGCGGTAGCACAGATACGCAGTATTTT
TRBD2	TRBV28	TRBJ2-6	few	CASSTGTSGSGANVLTF	TGTGCCAGCAGTACCGGGACTAGCGGCTCTGGGGCCAACGTCCTGACTTTC
TRBD1	TRBV28	TRBJ1-5	many	CASSQTGGRNQPQHF	TGTGCCAGCAGTCAAACAGGGGGCAGGAATCAGCCCCAGCATTTT